This is a list of T cell receptor beta chains from one sample in a study of Ad26.COV2.S vaccination and SARS-CoV-2 variants. Libraries were prepared by immunoSEQ multiplex PCR; TCRdb keeps only in-frame clonotypes and omits some of them. Of 350,000 to 400,000 clones listed, 70% to 90% were seen once; the top ten hold 3% to 3.5%. The sequencing used peripheral blood, collected in a trial of Ad26.COV2.S vaccine versus placebo. The receptors derive from a person aged 18-60 years who received the Ad26.COV2.S COVID-19 vaccine or a placebo. Both conserved end residues are trimmed from each CDR3. The size entry is marked missing in some rows and otherwise reads once, few, many or a size class.

abundance	j_gene	v_gene	CDR3aa
NA	TRBJ2-5	TRBV2	ASIGDKQETQY
NA	TRBJ2-7	TRBV6-1	ASSEDASVYEQY
NA	TRBJ1-6	TRBV6-1	ASSEAVAQAPSNSPLH
NA	TRBJ1-2	TRBV6-5	ASSLRGYGYT
few	TRBJ1-3	TRBV7-9	ASSSRSSSGNTIY
NA	TRBJ2-3	TRBV6-2/TRBV6-3	ASSYSLTSGGADTQY
NA	TRBJ2-5	TRBV6-6	ASSYSGSPLGVTQY
NA	TRBJ1-5	TRBV10-2	ASSETGGPNQPQH
few	TRBJ2-3	TRBV15	ATSRRQGVTDTQY
NA	TRBJ2-7	TRBV11-2	ASSTWGRGQANYEQY
NA	TRBJ1-1	TRBV2	ASTGRVNTEAF
NA	TRBJ1-2	TRBV3-1/TRBV3-2	ASSQLRDSPNYGYT
NA	TRBJ2-5	TRBV6-5	ASSYGNTETQY
NA	TRBJ2-7	TRBV7-2	ASSPWDTSYEQY
NA	TRBJ1-6	TRBV20-1	SASVGQGYNSPLH
NA	TRBJ2-4	TRBV7-9	ASSSTGVSPLAKNIQY
NA	TRBJ1-5	TRBV19	ASSIGGADQPQH
once	TRBJ2-5	TRBV15	ATSIGTGIGETQY
NA	TRBJ1-4	TRBV7-9	ASSPIGTGPTNEKLF
NA	TRBJ2-2	TRBV6-5	ASSTGYITGELF
NA	TRBJ2-5	TRBV19	ASSPGQGVHQETQY
NA	TRBJ1-6	TRBV6-1	ASSEQGRGSPLH
NA	TRBJ1-1	TRBV7-2	ASSERAGVQTEAF
NA	TRBJ1-2	TRBV5-4	ASSLEIANYGYT
NA	TRBJ1-1	TRBV19	ASSGQTKQGAWTEAF
NA	TRBJ1-2	TRBV29-1	SAGTGTGTSYGYT
NA	TRBJ2-7	TRBV6-5	ASSYTPGYEQY
NA	TRBJ2-7	TRBV6-5	ASRPGGSSYEQY
NA	TRBJ2-2	TRBV15	ATVGETGELF
NA	TRBJ2-1	TRBV12-5	ASGLVRVNEQF
NA	TRBJ1-1	TRBV4-1	ASSLEGLNTEAF
NA	TRBJ1-1	TRBV25-1	ASSTTGRWGGNTEAF
many	TRBJ1-2	TRBV7-8	ASSSTANYGYT
NA	TRBJ1-1	TRBV6-2/TRBV6-3	ASSYGENTEAF
NA	TRBJ2-5	TRBV7-9	ASVQGETQY
NA	TRBJ2-2	TRBV5-4	ASSTGLAGADGELF
once	TRBJ2-1	TRBV6-1	ASSERAGAYNEQF